Listed here are 15 T cell receptor beta chains from one sample, sequenced in a study of cytomegalovirus exposure and HLA in healthy donors (TCRdb year 2017). The library was prepared using the immunoSEQ multiplex PCR assay. A mixture of 60 forward primers for TCR Vbeta segments and 13 reverse primers for TCR Jbeta segments was used in the multiplex PCR. Entries here come from immuneACCESS through TCRdb and include only in-frame sequences with V and J called. Some clones fail to appear in such tables; in the studies checked, an unresolved V gene covers under half of the shortfall, and the cause of the remainder is unknown. Counted in this sample were fewer than 150,000 clones; 65% to 75% of them appeared once. Together, the top ten hold 4.2% of the sample. The specimen was PBMCs. These receptors all come from a woman aged 40 to 55 in good health and CMV-seropositive.

This chain connects TRBV7-6 to TRBJ2-2; D perhaps matches TRBD2 (6 bases). V lost 1 base and J 4 bases, leaving 10 bases between the germline ends. Germline CDR1 reads SGHVS; CDR2 reads FNYEAQ. This CDR3 is built from 15 residues. The CDR3 sequence is CASSLGGVGTGELFF. CDR3 nucleotides: TGTGCCAGCAGCTTAGGCGGGGTCGGCACCGGGGAGCTGTTTTTT.

V gene TRBV7-9 combines with J gene TRBJ1-1; perhaps TRBD1 as D (6 bases). The germline CDR1 and CDR2 sequences are SEHNR and FQNEAQ (reference sequence). The CDR3 sequence is 13 residues long. V was cut by 8 bases and J by 3 bases, with 13 bases left in between. The CDR3 sequence: CASRGGPDTEAFF. The CDR3 region has the DNA TGTGCCAGCCGAGGGGGACCGGACACTGAAGCTTTCTTT.

The CDR3 here is CASSSGHSSGNTIYF. In DNA form, the CDR3 reads TGTGCCAGCAGTTCGGGACACAGCTCTGGAAACACCATATATTTT. The chain carries TRBV7-2 and TRBJ1-3; TRBD1 might be the D (6 bases). The CDR3 covers 15 residues. Germline values: CDR1 SGHTA, CDR2 FQGNSA. Between the trimmed V and J ends, which lost 6 bases and 0 bases, there was a span of 12 bases.

The CDR3 DNA follows: TGTGCCAGCAGTCGACGGACTGAAATGAACACTGAAGCTTTCTTT. Amino acids: CASSRRTEMNTEAFF. The J gene is TRBJ1-1, the V gene TRBV6-5, with D hard to call. Germline V gives CDR1 MNHEY, CDR2 SVGAGI. The CDR3 is 15 residues long. Trimming left V 5 bases short and J 0 bases short, with 13 bases between.

V and J are TRBV6-6 and TRBJ2-7, with 11 bases matching TRBD2. CDR1 is MNHNY and CDR2 is SVGAGI in the germline V gene (reference sequence). V lost 5 bases, J lost 5 bases, and 11 bases stayed unmatched. CDR3 length equals 16 residues. CDR3 amino acids: CASSPYQTSGNNEQYF. The CDR3 nucleotides are TGTGCCAGCAGTCCCTACCAGACTAGCGGGAACAACGAGCAGTACTTC.

This clone has only one observation. The V and J genes are TRBV18 and TRBJ1-1; 8 bases are a match to TRBD1. The CDR3 has 13 residues. Germline CDR1 is KGHSH and CDR2 is LQKENI. J was trimmed by 3 bases and V by 5 bases; bases with no gene match: 2. The CDR3 spells CASSTDRDTEAFF. The CDR3 DNA reads TGTGCCAGCTCAACGGACAGGGACACTGAAGCTTTCTTT. The full variable domain, its missing parts supplied by reference TRBV18 and TRBJ1-1, is NAGVMQNPRHLVRRRGQEARLRCSPMKGHSHVYWYRQLPEEGLKFMVYLQKENIIDESGMPKERFSAEFPKEGPSILRIQQVVRGDSAAYFCASSTDRDTEAFFGQGTRLTVV.

The chain links TRBV18 to TRBJ2-1; 7 positions agree with TRBD2. The V gene end was trimmed by 3 bases and the J gene end by 10 bases; junction bases not matched to a gene: 6. The CDR3 runs 13 residues. The germline V gene has CDR1 KGHSH and CDR2 LQKENI. The CDR3 sequence is CASSPGLVEEQFF. In DNA form, the CDR3 reads TGTGCCAGCTCACCCGGACTAGTTGAGGAGCAGTTCTTC. Using reference TRBV18 and TRBJ2-1 for the parts outside the CDR3, the full variable domain is NAGVMQNPRHLVRRRGQEARLRCSPMKGHSHVYWYRQLPEEGLKFMVYLQKENIIDESGMPKERFSAEFPKEGPSILRIQQVVRGDSAAYFCASSPGLVEEQFFGPGTRLTVL.

This sequence joins TRBV7-2 and TRBJ2-3; D is possibly TRBD1 (6 bases). This CDR3 has 14 amino acids. V was cut by 4 bases and J by 4 bases, with 12 bases left in between. The germline CDR1 and CDR2 sequences are SGHTA and FQGNSA. CDR3 nucleotide sequence: TGTGCCAGCAGCTCGGCTTACAGGGCAGATACGCAGTATTTT. Protein sequence: CASSSAYRADTQYF.

The chain couples TRBV6-5 to TRBJ1-1; D might be TRBD1 (5 bases). V was clipped by 7 bases and J by 4 bases, with 13 bases between them. Germline V gene data show CDR1 as MNHEY and CDR2 as SVGAGI. The CDR3 runs 13 residues. The CDR3 nucleotides are TGTGCCAGCACAAGGGGAGGCGGCACTGAAGCTTTCTTT. Translation: CASTRGGGTEAFF.

The rearrangement links TRBV4-1 to TRBJ1-1; TRBD1 might be the D (5 bases). Germline-derived CDR1 and CDR2 are MGHRA and YSYEKL. V shed 0 bases and J shed 9 bases, with 11 bases lying between them. This CDR3 spans 13 amino acids. The CDR3 loop is CASSQDRVGQAFF. The DNA of the CDR3 is TGCGCCAGCAGCCAAGATCGAGTGGGGCAAGCTTTCTTT.

The V and J genes are TRBV6-6 and TRBJ2-3; TRBD1 agrees at 7 bases. CDR3 length: 13 amino acids. Germline V CDR1 and CDR2: MNHNY, SVGAGI (reference sequence). V lost 10 bases, J lost 0 bases, and 4 bases stayed unmatched. The CDR3 region has the DNA TGTGCCACCTCGGACAGGAGCACAGATACGCAGTATTTT. Its translation: CATSDRSTDTQYF.

This clone was found a few times. This chain connects TRBV6-5 to TRBJ2-7, with 7 positions matching TRBD1. The CDR3 spans 16 residues. V lost 2 bases to trimming and J lost 3 bases; unmatched junction nucleotides: 10. CDR1 is MNHEY, CDR2 SVGAGI, per germline. CDR3: CASSYDPDRINYEQYF. In nucleotides, the CDR3 is TGTGCCAGCAGTTACGATCCGGACAGGATAAACTACGAGCAGTACTTC.

The chain joins TRBV5-6 to TRBJ2-1; 9 positions agree with TRBD1. V lost 5 bases, J lost 9 bases, and 0 bases stayed unmatched. Germline V CDR1 and CDR2: SGHDT, YYEEEE. There are 11 residues in the CDR3. The CDR3: CASRTGGEQFF. In DNA form, the CDR3 reads TGTGCCAGCAGGACAGGGGGTGAGCAGTTCTTC.

This clone was found a few times. J is TRBJ2-2 and V is TRBV7-8, with TRBD1 matching over 9 bases. Germline loops: CDR1 SGHVS, CDR2 FQNEAQ. This CDR3 region has 16 residues. With 7 bases clipped from V and 3 bases from J, the junction kept 9 bases outside the gene matches. CDR3 nucleotide sequence: TGTGCCAGCACCTCCCAGGGACAGGGCTACACCGGGGAGCTGTTTTTT. It specifies CASTSQGQGYTGELFF.

V is TRBV6-5 and J is TRBJ1-1, with D unclear. Trimming took 0 bases from V and 5 from J, leaving 10 bases between them. The CDR3 extends over 14 amino acids. Germline CDR1 MNHEY, CDR2 SVGAGI. CDR3 sequence reads: CASSYSGGKTEAFF. CDR3 nucleotide sequence: TGTGCCAGCAGTTACTCGGGCGGGAAAACTGAAGCTTTCTTT.